This T cell receptor beta chain appears in the sequencing data of a study of T cell responses to AZD1222 COVID-19 vaccine. Of note for this clone: Its specificity is not known.

TCRdb's copy holds only in-frame clones and misses some; the assay was immunoSEQ multiplex PCR. The data show 80,000 to 90,000 clones, about 91% seen once. Study-wide points: Seropositive at baseline were only six AZD1222 recipients.

This CDR3 is 15 amino acids long. The germline V gene has CDR1 SGDLS and CDR2 YYNGEE. Trimming took off 4 bases at V and 1 base at J, with 11 bases between the two ends. The specimen comprised peripheral blood, sampled on day 0 of AZD1222 vaccination. This chain joins TRBV9 and TRBJ2-2, with D possibly matching TRBD1 (5 bases). The TCR was taken from an adult in good health. The CDR3 here is CASSPPQGNTGELFF. The CDR3 DNA is TGTGCCAGCAGCCCACCCCAGGGGAACACCGGGGAGCTGTTTTTT.